These 32 T cell receptor beta chains came from one sample sequenced in a study of cytomegalovirus exposure and HLA in healthy donors. PCR involved 60 Vbeta and 13 Jbeta primers. Some clones are missing from TCRdb's copy, which holds only in-frame ones; the method was immunoSEQ multiplex PCR. This table holds approximately 120,000 clones, roughly 81% found once. The sample consisted of PBMCs. The receptors here all came from a woman aged 25 to 39 in good health and CMV-seronegative.

The sample holds one count of this clone. The chain has TRBV15 and TRBJ2-1; D gene ambiguous. V was pared by 0 bases and J by 10 bases, with 10 bases between. The CDR3 spans 13 residues. The germline V gene encodes CDR1 LNHNV and CDR2 YYDKDF (reference sequence). The CDR3 sequence: CATSRDHLREQFF. As DNA, the CDR3 is TGTGCCACCAGCAGAGATCACCTCCGGGAGCAGTTCTTC.

This chain links TRBV29-1 with TRBJ2-3; 9 bases map to TRBD2. The length of the CDR3 is 15 residues. CDR1 is SQVTM, CDR2 ANQGSEA, per germline. With V trimmed by 7 bases and J by 4 bases, 12 bases remained unmatched. The CDR3 spells CSAILEGGRADTQYF. DNA for the CDR3: TGCAGCGCTATACTAGAAGGCGGGAGGGCAGATACGCAGTATTTT.

The chain employs TRBV6-1 and TRBJ1-2, with a weak D call TRBD1 (5 bases). The V end lost 3 bases, the J end lost 0 bases, and 11 bases lay between the germline ends. Germline CDR1 and CDR2: MNHNS and SASEGT. The CDR3 is 15 residues long. DNA for the CDR3: TGTGCCAGCAGTGACCTGGGGCAGTCTAACTATGGCTACACCTTC. Protein product: CASSDLGQSNYGYTF.

This sequence joins TRBV19 and TRBJ2-1; weak D call: TRBD1 (6 bases). In germline, CDR1 is LNHDA, CDR2 SQIVND (reference sequence). V was pared by 5 bases and J by 5 bases, with 22 bases between. The CDR3 is made up of 17 amino acids. The CDR3, as DNA: TGTGCCAGTAGTCCCCAGACAGGACCTAGGTTCAACAATGAGCAGTTCTTC. It is translated as CASSPQTGPRFNNEQFF.

This sequence joins TRBV29-1 and TRBJ1-2, with D possibly being TRBD1 (6 bases). The CDR3 extends over 17 amino acids. In germline, CDR1 is SQVTM, CDR2 ANQGSEA. Trimming cost V 3 bases and J 2 bases, with 22 bases left between them. The CDR3 is CSVDYRDNEGSNYGYTF. In DNA form, the CDR3 reads TGCAGCGTTGATTATCGGGACAACGAGGGGTCGAACTATGGCTACACCTTC.

This rearrangement joins TRBV5-4 to TRBJ1-2, with no clear D. The CDR3 consists of 13 residues. V gave up 0 bases and J gave up 8 bases, with 11 bases separating them. Per the germline V gene, CDR1 is SGHNT and CDR2 is YYREEE (reference sequence). The CDR3 region is CASSLVGQRGYTF. In nucleotides, the CDR3 is TGTGCCAGCAGCTTGGTCGGGCAGCGGGGCTACACCTTC.

The chain employs TRBV5-4 and TRBJ2-5, with D perhaps TRBD2 (6 bases). The V end was cut by 0 bases, the J end by 5 bases, with 14 bases between. The CDR3 runs 15 residues. Germline-derived CDR1 and CDR2 are SGHNT and YYREEE (reference sequence). CDR3 loop: CASSLALGGRETQYF. The CDR3 nucleotides read TGTGCCAGCAGCTTGGCCCTAGGAGGGAGGGAGACCCAGTACTTC.

The chain is built from TRBV19 and TRBJ1-2; D not certain. The V end lost 3 bases, the J end lost 4 bases, and 12 bases lay between the germline ends. The CDR3 consists of 14 residues. CDR1 LNHDA and CDR2 SQIVND come from the germline V gene (reference sequence). CDR3 sequence reads: CASSILEGAYGYTF. The CDR3 nucleotides read TGTGCCAGTAGTATTCTCGAGGGTGCCTATGGCTACACCTTC.

The chain employs TRBV4-2 and TRBJ2-7; 7 bases are shared with TRBD2. The germline CDR1 and CDR2 sequences are LGHNA and YNFKEQ. J lost 0 bases, V lost 1 base, and 6 bases had no gene match. This CDR3 contains 16 residues. The CDR3, as DNA: TGTGCCAGCAGCCAAGTGGGCGGGGGAAGCTCCTACGAGCAGTACTTC. This translates into CASSQVGGGSSYEQYF.

This clone showed up just once. V and J are TRBV6-1 and TRBJ2-5; possible D gene TRBD1, 5 bases. The germline V gene has CDR1 MNHNS and CDR2 SASEGT. Trimming took off 6 bases at V and 5 bases at J, with 7 bases between the two ends. The CDR3 is made up of 11 amino acids. The DNA for the CDR3 is TGTGCCAGCAGGTCAGGGGAGACCCAGTACTTC. Protein sequence: CASRSGETQYF.

V and J are TRBV9 and TRBJ1-5; weak D call: TRBD1 (6 bases). Germline-derived CDR1 and CDR2 are SGDLS and YYNGEE. This CDR3 is built from 15 residues. Trimming stripped 0 bases from V and 5 bases from J, with 12 bases between. The CDR3 spells CASSVEGTLDQPQHF. In nucleotides, the CDR3 is TGTGCCAGCAGCGTAGAAGGGACACTTGATCAGCCCCAGCATTTT.

J is TRBJ2-5 and V is TRBV30; D is undetermined. The CDR3 extends over 13 amino acids. Germline V gene lookup returns CDR1 GTSNPN and CDR2 SVGIG (reference sequence). Trimming pared 0 bases from V and 2 bases from J, leaving 7 bases between. CDR3 residues: CAWSVTNQETQYF. The CDR3 DNA sequence: TGTGCCTGGAGTGTAACTAATCAAGAGACCCAGTACTTC.

The chain joins TRBV7-9 to TRBJ2-3, with 10 bases fitting TRBD1. This CDR3 comprises 15 residues. The V and J ends lost 4 bases and 4 bases, in that order; junction bases with no gene match: 5. CDR1 and CDR2 from the germline V gene are SEHNR and FQNEAQ (reference sequence). The DNA of the CDR3 is TGTGCCAGCAGCTCGACAGGGGGCAACGCAGATACGCAGTATTTT. It encodes CASSSTGGNADTQYF.

This clone appeared a single time. The chain recombines TRBV18 with TRBJ1-5, with D possibly TRBD1 on 5 matching bases. Trimming left V 0 bases short and J 3 bases short, with 9 bases between. Germline V gene lookup returns CDR1 KGHSH and CDR2 LQKENI. CDR3 length equals 15 residues. CDR3 sequence: CASSPPGRNNQPQHF. The CDR3 DNA reads as TGTGCCAGCTCACCACCGGGGCGAAACAATCAGCCCCAGCATTTT.

The chain is built from TRBV5-6 and TRBJ2-3, with D possibly TRBD1 on 6 matching bases. Trimming cost V 0 bases and J 6 bases, with 14 bases left between them. The CDR3 extends over 15 amino acids. CDR1 is SGHDT, CDR2 YYEEEE, per germline. The CDR3 loop reads CASSLGRTGMDTQYF. The CDR3 nucleotides read TGTGCCAGCAGCTTGGGTCGCACAGGGATGGATACGCAGTATTTT.

V gene TRBV5-6 combines with J gene TRBJ2-3, with D maybe TRBD2 (5 bases). From germline, CDR1 is SGHDT and CDR2 YYEEEE. V dropped 3 bases and J dropped 6 bases, with 17 bases sitting between them. The CDR3 contains 15 residues. Written as DNA, the CDR3 is TGTGCCAGCAGCTCCACTAGTGCTTCGCTGGATACGCAGTATTTT. Its protein product is CASSSTSASLDTQYF.

A few counts support this clone. The V gene is TRBV19, the J gene TRBJ2-1; no reliable D call. The CDR3 loop spans 15 amino acids. The V gene's germline CDR1 is LNHDA and CDR2 SQIVND (reference sequence). Trimming removed 1 base from V and 0 bases from J, with 7 bases in between. The CDR3 region is CASSIGPSSYNEQFF. The CDR3 DNA reads as TGTGCCAGTAGTATAGGGCCAAGCTCCTACAATGAGCAGTTCTTC.

This clone occurred once. The chain carries TRBV2 and TRBJ1-2, with D maybe TRBD1 (6 bases). CDR1 and CDR2 from the germline V gene are SNHLY and FYNNEI. The CDR3 runs to 13 residues. The ends were cut back, 4 bases at V and 4 bases at J, with 10 bases in the middle. This CDR3 is CASSVQGPYGYTF. The CDR3 DNA reads as TGTGCCAGCAGTGTGCAGGGGCCCTATGGCTACACCTTC. The full variable domain, with the rest looked up from reference TRBV2 and TRBJ1-2, is EPEVTQTPSHQVTQMGQEVILRCVPISNHLYFYWYRQILGQKVEFLVSFYNNEISEKSEIFDDQFSVERPDGSNFTLKIRSTKLEDSAMYFCASSVQGPYGYTFGSGTRLTVV.

The rearrangement links TRBV18 to TRBJ2-5, with D possibly matching TRBD1 (5 bases). The CDR3 contains 13 residues. Trimming removed 3 bases at V and 4 bases at J, with 9 bases between. Germline CDR1 is KGHSH and CDR2 is LQKENI. The CDR3 DNA sequence: TGTGCCAGCTCACCCGGACAACGAGAGACCCAGTACTTC. This codes for CASSPGQRETQYF. The variable domain in full, completed from reference TRBV18 and TRBJ2-5, reads NAGVMQNPRHLVRRRGQEARLRCSPMKGHSHVYWYRQLPEEGLKFMVYLQKENIIDESGMPKERFSAEFPKEGPSILRIQQVVRGDSAAYFCASSPGQRETQYFGPGTRLLVL.

The chain combines TRBV9 with TRBJ1-2, with D unresolved. Per germline, CDR1 SGDLS and CDR2 YYNGEE. The CDR3 is made up of 17 amino acids. The V end was cut by 3 bases, the J end by 6 bases, with 24 bases between. The CDR3 loop reads CASSGSSGIQFKHGYTF. DNA of the CDR3: TGTGCCAGCAGCGGCAGCTCCGGGATCCAGTTTAAGCATGGCTACACCTTC.

J is TRBJ1-3 and V is TRBV7-9; TRBD1 matches 9 bases. J gave up 4 bases and V 7 bases, and 5 bases lay outside the gene matches. Per the germline V gene, CDR1 is SEHNR and CDR2 is FQNEAQ (reference sequence). CDR3 length: 14 residues. CDR3 sequence reads: CASNRGQGGNTIYF. CDR3 sequence (DNA): TGTGCCAGCAATCGGGGACAGGGAGGAAACACCATATATTTT.

This clone was detected a few times. Other DNA sequences within the sample encode an identical CDR3. The chain couples TRBV15 to TRBJ2-7, with 9 bases that match TRBD1. The CDR3 has 14 residues. Germline V CDR1 and CDR2: LNHNV, YYDKDF (reference sequence). With 6 bases clipped from V and 5 bases from J, the junction kept 8 bases outside the gene matches. This CDR3 is CATSRGQGRDEQYF. In nucleotides, the CDR3 is TGTGCCACCAGTCGTGGACAGGGGCGTGACGAGCAGTACTTC.

Only one count was recorded for this clone. V and J are TRBV2 and TRBJ1-5; 8 bases are a match to TRBD1. In germline, CDR1 is SNHLY, CDR2 FYNNEI. V lost 6 bases, J lost 7 bases, and 5 bases stayed unmatched. This CDR3 is 13 amino acids long. In DNA form, the CDR3 reads TGTGCCAGCAGCGGACAGGGCGAACAGCCCCAGCATTTT. Amino acid sequence: CASSGQGEQPQHF.

The rearrangement links TRBV4-1 to TRBJ2-1, with a possible D match to TRBD1 (5 bases). Germline V CDR1 and CDR2: MGHRA, YSYEKL. V lost 0 bases to trimming and J lost 0 bases, with 27 bases between them. The CDR3 extends over 22 amino acids. The CDR3 reads CASSQEGLKGLDPFHSYNEQFF. The CDR3 DNA reads TGCGCCAGCAGCCAAGAGGGGCTAAAAGGGTTGGACCCTTTTCACTCCTACAATGAGCAGTTCTTC.

This clone has more than one count but fewer than ten. CDR3 nucleotides: TGTGCCAGCAGCCAGGGGGCAAGTGAGCCCCAGCATTTT. Amino acids: CASSQGASEPQHF. This sequence joins TRBV6-1 and TRBJ1-5, with 8 bases fitting TRBD1. Germline V CDR1 and CDR2: MNHNS, SASEGT. With V trimmed by 6 bases and J by 8 bases, 6 bases remained unmatched. The CDR3 is 13 residues long.

The chain employs TRBV10-3 and TRBJ2-5; 8 nucleotides align to TRBD2. Germline loops: CDR1 ENHRY, CDR2 SYGVKD. This CDR3 is built from 14 residues. The V gene end was trimmed by 7 bases and the J gene end by 3 bases; junction bases not matched to a gene: 7. The DNA for the CDR3 is TGTGCCATCAAGGGTCCAGCGGGGGAAGAGACCCAGTACTTC. Residues: CAIKGPAGEETQYF.

A single count supports this clone. The rearrangement uses TRBV7-6 and TRBJ1-2; D is possibly TRBD1 (5 bases). CDR1 SGHVS and CDR2 FNYEAQ come from the germline V gene. Between the trimmed V and J ends, which lost 6 bases and 8 bases, there was a span of 16 bases. CDR3 size: 13 residues. CDR3 region: CASSSRQGGGYTF. CDR3 nucleotide sequence: TGTGCCAGCAGTTCCAGGCAGGGAGGGGGCTACACCTTC.

In its sample, this clone was seen a few times. The chain uses TRBV18 and TRBJ2-2, with D uncertain. V was cut by 4 bases and J by 5 bases, with 8 bases left in between. The CDR3 extends over 13 amino acids. Looked up from germline, CDR1 is KGHSH and CDR2 is LQKENI. The CDR3 DNA is TGTGCCAGCTCACTCGACTTAACCGGGGAGCTGTTTTTT. Residues: CASSLDLTGELFF.

The genes are TRBV13 and TRBJ2-1, with 7 bases identical to TRBD1. Germline-derived CDR1 and CDR2 are PRHDT and FYEKMQ (reference sequence). The trim removed 5 bases at V and 10 bases at J, leaving 8 bases unmatched. The CDR3 runs 13 residues. As DNA, the CDR3 is TGTGCCAGCAGCGGTAGACAGGGCGAGGAGCAGTTCTTC. This translates into CASSGRQGEEQFF.

The genes are TRBV7-2 and TRBJ1-6; a weak D match, TRBD1 (5 bases). V lost 2 bases and J 0 bases, leaving 5 bases between the germline ends. The CDR3 totals 15 residues. Looked up from germline, CDR1 is SGHTA and CDR2 is FQGNSA. This CDR3 reads CASSLQGSYNSPLHF. The DNA of the CDR3 is TGTGCCAGCAGCTTACAGGGCTCCTATAATTCACCCCTCCACTTT.

The V and J genes are TRBV13 and TRBJ2-7; D is perhaps TRBD2 (5 bases). The V end was cut by 0 bases, the J end by 7 bases, with 7 bases between. Germline-derived CDR1 and CDR2 are PRHDT and FYEKMQ (reference sequence). CDR3 length equals 12 residues. The CDR3: CASSLGGSEQYF. DNA for the CDR3: TGTGCCAGCAGCTTAGGTGGGAGTGAGCAGTACTTC.

This rearrangement joins TRBV4-3 to TRBJ2-2; the D is unclear. With 1 base removed from V and 1 base from J, the gap between germline ends came to 10 bases. This CDR3 contains 16 residues. From germline, CDR1 is LGHNA and CDR2 YSLEER. CDR3 sequence reads: CASSQALLMNTGELFF. CDR3 DNA: TGCGCCAGCAGCCAAGCACTTCTTATGAACACCGGGGAGCTGTTTTTT.